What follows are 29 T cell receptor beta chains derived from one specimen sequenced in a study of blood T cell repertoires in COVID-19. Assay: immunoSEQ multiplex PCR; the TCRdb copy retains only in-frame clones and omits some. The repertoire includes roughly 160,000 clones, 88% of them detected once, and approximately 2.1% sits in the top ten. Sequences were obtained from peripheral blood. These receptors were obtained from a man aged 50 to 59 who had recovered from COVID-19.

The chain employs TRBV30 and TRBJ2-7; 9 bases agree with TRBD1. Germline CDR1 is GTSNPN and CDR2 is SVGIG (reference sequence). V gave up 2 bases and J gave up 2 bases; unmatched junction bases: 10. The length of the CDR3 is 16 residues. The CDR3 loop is CAWSPTGTGNTYEQYF. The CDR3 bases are TGTGCCTGGAGTCCCACCGGGACAGGGAACACCTACGAGCAGTACTTC.

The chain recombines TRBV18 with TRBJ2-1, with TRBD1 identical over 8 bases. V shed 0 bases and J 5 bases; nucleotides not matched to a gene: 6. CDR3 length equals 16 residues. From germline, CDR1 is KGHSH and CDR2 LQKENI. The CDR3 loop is CASSPPVGQGNNEQFF. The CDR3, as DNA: TGTGCCAGCTCACCACCGGTAGGACAGGGCAACAATGAGCAGTTCTTC.

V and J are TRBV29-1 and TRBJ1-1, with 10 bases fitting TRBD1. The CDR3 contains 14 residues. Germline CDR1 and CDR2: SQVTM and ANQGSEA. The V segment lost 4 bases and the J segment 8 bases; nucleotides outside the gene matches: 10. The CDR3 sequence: CSVVGLGTGDEAFF. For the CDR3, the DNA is TGCAGCGTTGTGGGGCTTGGGACAGGGGACGAAGCTTTCTTT.

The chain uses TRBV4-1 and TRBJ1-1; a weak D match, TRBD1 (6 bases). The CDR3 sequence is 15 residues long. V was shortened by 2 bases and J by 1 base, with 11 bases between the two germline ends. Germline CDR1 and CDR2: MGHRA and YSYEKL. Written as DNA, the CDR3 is TGCGCCAGCAGCCAAAATGACAGGAGGAACACTGAAGCTTTCTTT. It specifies CASSQNDRRNTEAFF.

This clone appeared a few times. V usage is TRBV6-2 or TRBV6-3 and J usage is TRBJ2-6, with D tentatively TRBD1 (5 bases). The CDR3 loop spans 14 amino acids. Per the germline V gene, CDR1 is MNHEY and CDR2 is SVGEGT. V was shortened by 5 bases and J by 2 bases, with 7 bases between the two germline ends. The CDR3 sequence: CASSQGTGANVLTF. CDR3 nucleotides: TGTGCCAGCAGTCAGGGAACTGGGGCCAACGTCCTGACTTTC.

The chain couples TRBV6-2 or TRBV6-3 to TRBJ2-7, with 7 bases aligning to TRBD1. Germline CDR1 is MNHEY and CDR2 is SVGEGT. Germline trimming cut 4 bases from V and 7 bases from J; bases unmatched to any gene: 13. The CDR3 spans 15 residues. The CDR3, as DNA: TGTGCCAGCAGTTCCGTAACCGGGACAGCGAAGGAGCAGTACTTC. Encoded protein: CASSSVTGTAKEQYF.

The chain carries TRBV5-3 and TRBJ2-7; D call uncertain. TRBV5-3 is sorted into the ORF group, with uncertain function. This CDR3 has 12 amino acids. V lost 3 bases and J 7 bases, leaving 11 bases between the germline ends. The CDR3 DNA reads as TGTGCCAGAAGCTCCGGTGTGTGGGAGCAGTACTTC. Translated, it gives CARSSGVWEQYF.

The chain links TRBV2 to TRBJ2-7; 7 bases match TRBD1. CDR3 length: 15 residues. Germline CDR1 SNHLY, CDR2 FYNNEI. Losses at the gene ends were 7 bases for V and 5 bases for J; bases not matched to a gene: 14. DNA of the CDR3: TGTGCCAGCAAACGATACGCAAACCAGGGGGACGAGCAGTACTTC. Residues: CASKRYANQGDEQYF. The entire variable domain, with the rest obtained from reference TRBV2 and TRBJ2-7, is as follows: EPEVTQTPSHQVTQMGQEVILRCVPISNHLYFYWYRQILGQKVEFLVSFYNNEISEKSEIFDDQFSVERPDGSNFTLKIRSTKLEDSAMYFCASKRYANQGDEQYFGPGTRLTVT.

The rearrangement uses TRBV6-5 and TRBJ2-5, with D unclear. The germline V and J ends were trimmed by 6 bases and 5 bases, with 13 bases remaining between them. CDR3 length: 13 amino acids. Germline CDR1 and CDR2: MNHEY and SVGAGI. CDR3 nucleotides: TGTGCCAGCAGCCACGTCCCCCGGGAGACCCAGTACTTC. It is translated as CASSHVPRETQYF.

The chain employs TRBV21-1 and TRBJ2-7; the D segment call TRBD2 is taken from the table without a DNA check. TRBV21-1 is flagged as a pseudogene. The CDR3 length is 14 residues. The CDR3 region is CASSKERRHGEQYF. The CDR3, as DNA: TGTGCCAGCAGCAAAGAGAGACGGCACGGGGAGCAGTACTTC.

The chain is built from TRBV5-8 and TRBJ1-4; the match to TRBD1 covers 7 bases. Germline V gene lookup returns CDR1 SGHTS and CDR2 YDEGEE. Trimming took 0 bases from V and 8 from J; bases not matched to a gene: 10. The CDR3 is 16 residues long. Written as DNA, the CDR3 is TGTGCCAGCAGCTTGGCGAGGACAGGTAAAGAAGAAAAACTGTTTTTT. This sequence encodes CASSLARTGKEEKLFF.

The DNA for the CDR3 is TGTGCCAGCAGCGTCAACCGGGACAGGGGGACTGAAGCTTTCTTT. This translates into CASSVNRDRGTEAFF. V usage is TRBV5-4 and J usage is TRBJ1-1, with 11 nucleotides matching TRBD1. CDR1 and CDR2 from the germline V gene are SGHNT and YYREEE (reference sequence). After removal of 4 bases from V and 5 bases from J, the junction contained 7 bases not matched to a gene. The CDR3 runs to 15 residues.

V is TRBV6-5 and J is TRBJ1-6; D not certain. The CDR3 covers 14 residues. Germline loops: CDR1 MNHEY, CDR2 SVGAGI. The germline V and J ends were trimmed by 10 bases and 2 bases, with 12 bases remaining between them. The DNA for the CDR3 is TGTGCCACCTACTCGACTGCCTATAATTCACCCCTCCACTTT. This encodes CATYSTAYNSPLHF.

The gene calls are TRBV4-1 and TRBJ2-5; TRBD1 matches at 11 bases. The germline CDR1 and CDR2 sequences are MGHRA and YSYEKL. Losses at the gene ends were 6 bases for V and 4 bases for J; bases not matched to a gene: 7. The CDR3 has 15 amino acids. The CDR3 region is CASSQDRGLRETQYF. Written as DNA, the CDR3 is TGCGCCAGCAGTCAGGACAGGGGGCTGAGAGAGACCCAGTACTTC.

The CDR3 is CASSPRTGGNTEAFF. In DNA, the CDR3 is TGTGCCAGCAGTCCTCGGACAGGGGGCAACACTGAAGCTTTCTTT. This chain links TRBV27 with TRBJ1-1; 11 positions agree with TRBD1. In germline, CDR1 is MNHEY, CDR2 SMNVEV (reference sequence). The CDR3 totals 15 residues. Germline trimming cut 5 bases from V and 2 bases from J; bases unmatched to any gene: 4.

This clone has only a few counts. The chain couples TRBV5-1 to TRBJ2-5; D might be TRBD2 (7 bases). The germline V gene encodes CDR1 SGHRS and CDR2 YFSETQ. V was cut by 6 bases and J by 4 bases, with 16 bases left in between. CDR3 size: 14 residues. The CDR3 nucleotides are TGCGCCAGCACTATGGGGGGGCCATCAGAGACCCAGTACTTC. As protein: CASTMGGPSETQYF.

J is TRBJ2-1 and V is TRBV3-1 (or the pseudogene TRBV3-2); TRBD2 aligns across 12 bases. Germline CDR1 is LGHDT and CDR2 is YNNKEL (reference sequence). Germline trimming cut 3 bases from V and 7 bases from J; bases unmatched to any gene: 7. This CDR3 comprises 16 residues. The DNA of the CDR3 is TGTGCCAGCAGCCATCCCTCTAGCGGGGGGGGGAATGAGCAGTTCTTC. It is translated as CASSHPSSGGGNEQFF.

The CDR3 is CASRADPSYEQYF. The CDR3 nucleotides are TGTGCCAGCAGGGCGGATCCCTCCTACGAGCAGTACTTC. The V call is TRBV27, the J call TRBJ2-7, with D uncertain. Germline CDR1 and CDR2: MNHEY and SMNVEV (reference sequence). Deletions cut 6 bases from V and 0 bases from J, with 9 bases between. The CDR3 covers 13 residues.

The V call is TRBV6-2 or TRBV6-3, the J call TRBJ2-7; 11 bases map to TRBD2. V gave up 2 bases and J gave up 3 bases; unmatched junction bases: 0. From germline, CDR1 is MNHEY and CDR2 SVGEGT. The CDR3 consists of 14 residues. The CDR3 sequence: CASSYTSGSYEQYF. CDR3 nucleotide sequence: TGTGCCAGCAGTTACACTAGCGGGAGCTACGAGCAGTACTTC.

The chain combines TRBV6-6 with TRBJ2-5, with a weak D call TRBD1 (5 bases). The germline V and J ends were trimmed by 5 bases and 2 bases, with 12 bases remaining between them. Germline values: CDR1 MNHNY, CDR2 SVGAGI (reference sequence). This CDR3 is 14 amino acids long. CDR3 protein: CASSKDTNQETQYF. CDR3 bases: TGTGCCAGCAGTAAGGACACTAATCAAGAGACCCAGTACTTC.

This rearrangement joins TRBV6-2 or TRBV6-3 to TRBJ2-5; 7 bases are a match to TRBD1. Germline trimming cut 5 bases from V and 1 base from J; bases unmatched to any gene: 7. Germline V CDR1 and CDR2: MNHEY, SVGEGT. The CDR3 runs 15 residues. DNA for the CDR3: TGTGCCAGCAGTACCCCGGACAGGTTCCAAGAGACCCAGTACTTC. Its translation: CASSTPDRFQETQYF.

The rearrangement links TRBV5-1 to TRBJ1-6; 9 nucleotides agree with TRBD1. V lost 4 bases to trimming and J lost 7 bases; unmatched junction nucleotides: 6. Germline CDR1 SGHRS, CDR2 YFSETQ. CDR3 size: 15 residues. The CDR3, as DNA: TGCGCCAGCAGCCTGGGACAGGGCTTGAATTCACCCCTCCACTTT. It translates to CASSLGQGLNSPLHF.

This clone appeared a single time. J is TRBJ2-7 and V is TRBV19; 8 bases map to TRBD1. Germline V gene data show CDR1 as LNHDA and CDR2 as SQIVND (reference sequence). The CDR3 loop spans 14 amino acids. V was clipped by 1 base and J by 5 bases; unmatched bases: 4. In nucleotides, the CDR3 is TGTGCCAGTAGTATAGGACAGGGGAGCCACGAGCAGTACTTC. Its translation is CASSIGQGSHEQYF.

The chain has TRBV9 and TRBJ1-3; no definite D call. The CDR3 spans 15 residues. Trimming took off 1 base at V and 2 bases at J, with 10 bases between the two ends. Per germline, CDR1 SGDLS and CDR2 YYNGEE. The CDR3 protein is CASSVSGDPGNTIYF. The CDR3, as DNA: TGTGCCAGCAGCGTAAGCGGGGATCCTGGAAACACCATATATTTT. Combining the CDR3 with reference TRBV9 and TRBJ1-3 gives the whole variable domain DSGVTQTPKHLITATGQRVTLRCSPRSGDLSVYWYQQSLDQGLQFLIQYYNGEERAKGNILERFSAQQFPDLHSELNLSSLELGDSALYFCASSVSGDPGNTIYFGEGSWLTVV.

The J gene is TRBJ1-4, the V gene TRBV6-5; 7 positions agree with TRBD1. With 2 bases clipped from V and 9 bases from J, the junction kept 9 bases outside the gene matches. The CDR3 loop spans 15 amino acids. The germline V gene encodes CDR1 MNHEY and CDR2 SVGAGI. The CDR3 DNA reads TGTGCCAGCAGTTACGCGGAAGGGACAGAGAAAAAACTGTTTTTT. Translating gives CASSYAEGTEKKLFF.

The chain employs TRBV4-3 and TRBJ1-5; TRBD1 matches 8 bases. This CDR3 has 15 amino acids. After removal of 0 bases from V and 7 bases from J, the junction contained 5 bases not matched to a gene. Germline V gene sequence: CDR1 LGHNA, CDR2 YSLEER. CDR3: CASSQERTGRQPQHF. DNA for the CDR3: TGCGCCAGCAGCCAAGAACGGACAGGGCGGCAGCCCCAGCATTTT.

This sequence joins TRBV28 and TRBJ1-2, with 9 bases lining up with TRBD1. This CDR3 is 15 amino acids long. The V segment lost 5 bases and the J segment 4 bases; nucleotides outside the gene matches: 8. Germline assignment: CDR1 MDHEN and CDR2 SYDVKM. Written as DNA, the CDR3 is TGTGCCAGCAGTGCGCCGGGACAGGGCCTCTATGGCTACACCTTC. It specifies CASSAPGQGLYGYTF.

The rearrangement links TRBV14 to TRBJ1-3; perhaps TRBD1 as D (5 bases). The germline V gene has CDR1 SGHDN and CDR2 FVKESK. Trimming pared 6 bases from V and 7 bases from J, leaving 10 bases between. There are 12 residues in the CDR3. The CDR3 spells CASSWGPNTIYF. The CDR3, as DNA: TGTGCCAGCAGTTGGGGCCCGAACACCATATATTTT.

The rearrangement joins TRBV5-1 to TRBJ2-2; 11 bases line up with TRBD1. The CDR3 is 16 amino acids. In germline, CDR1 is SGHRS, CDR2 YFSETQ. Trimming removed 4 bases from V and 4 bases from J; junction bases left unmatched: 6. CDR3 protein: CASSLRTGGSTGELFF. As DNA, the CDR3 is TGCGCCAGCAGCCTGCGGACAGGGGGCAGCACCGGGGAGCTGTTTTTT.